This T cell receptor beta chain came from a study of technical replicates of blood from a handful of donors (TCRdb year 2017). Remarks on this clone: The antigen this receptor binds is unknown. Within one base of it there is no much larger clone, and no base qualities were kept.

The library was produced with the immunoSEQ multiplex PCR assay. Imported from immuneACCESS, the table was reduced by TCRdb to in-frame sequences with V and J called. These copies leave out some clones; in studies compared against another copy, an unresolved V gene accounts for under half, and the cause of the remainder is not known. In all, the sample holds around 90,000 clones, and around 94% of those were seen once. About 0.4% of the sample rests with the top ten. The sequence was obtained from a human donor in good health. The sample consisted of T cells isolated from PBMCs.

The DNA sequence is given as TGTGCCAGCATGTCGACGCGGACTAGCACAGATACGCAGTATTTT. This yields the protein CASMSTRTSTDTQYF. The sequence links TRBV6-5 to TRBJ2-3; TRBD2 is a possible D gene, resting on 5 matching bases. Based on the germline V gene, the CDR1 and CDR2 sequences are MNHEY and SVGAGI. The CDR3 starts with the cysteine, ends with the phenylalanine, and has 15 residues. CDR3 DNA is the only sequence kept; it has 45 bases, read in frame from the first base. V and J are truncated by 7 bases and 0 bases respectively, leaving an intervening sequence of 14 bases.